Sequencing of this T cell receptor beta chain was carried out in a study of blood T cell repertoires in COVID-19. The germline CDR1 and CDR2 sequences are MNHNY and SVGAGI (reference sequence). This CDR3 has 12 residues. Data came from immunoSEQ multiplex PCR; TCRdb stores just in-frame clones and leaves some out. Among just over 95,000 clones listed, approximately 90% were seen once. V usage is TRBV6-6 and J usage is TRBJ2-7; D possibly corresponds to TRBD2 (6 bases). The TCR originated in a human donor in a cohort sampled during active COVID-19. The sample comprised peripheral blood. The CDR3 spells CSSGSGTYEQYF. In DNA, the CDR3 is TGTTCGTCGGGTAGCGGTACCTACGAGCAGTACTTC.